This TCR beta chain was recorded in a study of cytotoxic CD8 clonotypes in ibrutinib-treated CLL. Target depth was 1 in 200,000 to 1 in 1 million T cells, about 10x per clonotype. Using immunoSEQ multiplex PCR, the repertoire was profiled, and TCRdb retains in-frame clones only, with some absent. In the table there are approximately 97,000 clones, approximately 71% of which are singletons. This CDR3 has 18 residues. Germline V lookup: CDR1 SEHNR, CDR2 FQNEAQ (reference sequence). The ends lost 5 bases at V and 5 bases at J; junction bases unmatched: 14. The starting material was PBMCs, obtained after 24 months of ibrutinib treatment. The origin of this receptor is a human donor with chronic lymphocytic leukemia. The chain has TRBV7-9 and TRBJ2-2, with TRBD1 matching 10 bases. As DNA, the CDR3 is TGTGCCAGCAGCCTCCTAACAGCGGACAGGGGGAGGACCGGGGAGCTGTTTTTT. It yields the protein CASSLLTADRGRTGELFF.